The TCR beta chain under discussion was sequenced for a study of technical replicates of blood from a handful of donors. Germline lookup yields CDR1 GTSNPN and CDR2 SVGIG (reference sequence). Trimming at V came to 4 bases and at J to 4 bases, leaving 9 bases not matched to a gene. This CDR3 is 15 amino acids long. Profiled with immunoSEQ multiplex PCR; TCRdb holds only in-frame clones, not every one. The top ten hold approximately 3.9% of the sample, which has tens of thousands of clones, 93% seen once. The sequenced sample consisted of PBMCs. The V call is TRBV30, the J call TRBJ1-2, with TRBD1 matching over 10 bases. This receptor was identified in a human donor in good health. Some clones in this sample may be carry-over from other donors' samples. The CDR3 is CAWTAGTGVRYGYTF. The CDR3 region has the DNA TGTGCCTGGACAGCCGGGACAGGGGTACGCTATGGCTACACCTTC.